The 26 T cell receptor beta chains below were found in one sample sequenced in a study of cytomegalovirus exposure and HLA in healthy donors. Primers for the PCR totalled 60 Vbeta and 13 Jbeta. TCRdb's table, derived via immunoSEQ multiplex PCR, lists solely in-frame clones and lacks some. The sample yields 95,000 to 150,000 clones, over 50% seen once. The sequenced sample was PBMCs. These receptors all come from a woman aged 40 to 50 in good health and CMV-seropositive.

The chain has TRBV18 and TRBJ1-5, with unresolved D. The V end was cut by 3 bases, the J end by 8 bases, with 14 bases between. The CDR3 extends over 14 amino acids. Germline V gene sequence: CDR1 KGHSH, CDR2 LQKENI. DNA for the CDR3: TGTGCCAGCTCACCCCCCGCGACTTCGGAGCCCCAGCATTTT. Its translation is CASSPPATSEPQHF.

The sample holds a few counts of this clone. V usage is TRBV10-3 and J usage is TRBJ2-5; D is unresolved. This CDR3 contains 11 residues. V was pared by 6 bases and J by 10 bases, with 12 bases between. CDR1 is ENHRY, CDR2 SYGVKD, per germline. CDR3 sequence reads: CAIRSTGSQYF. The CDR3 DNA sequence: TGTGCCATCAGATCTACGGGTAGCCAGTACTTC.

By share, this clone counts as medium-sized. The V and J genes are TRBV11-2 and TRBJ2-5; TRBD2 aligns across 8 bases. The ends lost 5 bases at V and 1 base at J; junction bases unmatched: 9. Germline V gene data show CDR1 as SGHAT and CDR2 as FQNNGV. This CDR3 comprises 16 residues. The CDR3 region is CASSPGEREFQETQYF. CDR3 DNA sequence: TGTGCCAGCAGCCCCGGGGAGCGGGAGTTCCAAGAGACCCAGTACTTC.

The rearrangement joins TRBV29-1 to TRBJ1-1, with 7 positions matching TRBD1. CDR3 length: 12 amino acids. Germline values: CDR1 SQVTM, CDR2 ANQGSEA. Trimming at V came to 6 bases and at J to 11 bases, leaving 12 bases not matched to a gene. In DNA, the CDR3 is TGCAGCGTCTCCCGACAGGGAGAAGGGGCTTTCTTT. Its protein is CSVSRQGEGAFF.

The chain recombines TRBV5-6 with TRBJ1-4, with TRBD1 as a possible D gene (6 bases). V lost 2 bases and J 8 bases, leaving 16 bases between the germline ends. The V gene's germline CDR1 is SGHDT and CDR2 YYEEEE. This CDR3 is 15 amino acids long. The CDR3 DNA follows: TGTGCCAGCAGCTTACAGGGCCCCCTTAAAGAAAAACTGTTTTTT. Protein sequence: CASSLQGPLKEKLFF. The full variable domain, with the rest looked up from reference TRBV5-6 and TRBJ1-4, is DAGVTQSPTHLIKTRGQQVTLRCSPKSGHDTVSWYQQALGQGPQFIFQYYEEEERQRGNFPDRFSGHQFPNYSSELNVNALLLGDSALYLCASSLQGPLKEKLFFGSGTQLSVL.

V and J are TRBV5-1 and TRBJ2-3, with D hard to call. Germline V lookup: CDR1 SGHRS, CDR2 YFSETQ. The CDR3 loop spans 16 amino acids. Between the trimmed V and J ends, which lost 1 base and 4 bases, there was a span of 16 bases. The CDR3 reads CASSLSPVPFPDTQYF. DNA of the CDR3: TGCGCCAGCAGCTTGTCGCCAGTCCCCTTCCCAGATACGCAGTATTTT.

The sample holds a few counts of this clone. The chain recombines TRBV5-1 with TRBJ2-2; 7 positions agree with TRBD2. The germline gives CDR1 SGHRS, CDR2 YFSETQ. V shed 5 bases and J 5 bases; nucleotides not matched to a gene: 9. The CDR3 covers 15 residues. As DNA, the CDR3 is TGCGCCAGCAGGAACACGGGGGGAAGTACCGGGGAGCTGTTTTTT. Its protein is CASRNTGGSTGELFF. The variable domain in full, with the rest retrieved from reference TRBV5-1 and TRBJ2-2, is KAGVTQTPRYLIKTRGQQVTLSCSPISGHRSVSWYQQTPGQGLQFLFEYFSETQRNKGNFPGRFSGRQFSNSRSEMNVSTLELGDSALYLCASRNTGGSTGELFFGEGSRLTVL.

J is TRBJ2-4 and V is TRBV6-5; unclear D gene. Trimming took 0 bases from V and 11 from J, leaving 11 bases between them. CDR1 and CDR2 from the germline V gene are MNHEY and SVGAGI. This CDR3 contains 13 residues. This CDR3 reads CASSYSPNAVQYF. CDR3 sequence (DNA): TGTGCCAGCAGTTACTCGCCCAACGCGGTTCAGTACTTC.

The chain joins TRBV5-1 to TRBJ2-5; 10 bases line up with TRBD1. Germline CDR1 SGHRS, CDR2 YFSETQ. Trimming cost V 4 bases and J 5 bases; bases outside gene matches: 8. The CDR3 has 15 amino acids. CDR3 in amino acids: CASSPQDRGGETQYF. CDR3 coding DNA: TGCGCCAGCAGCCCCCAGGACAGGGGGGGGGAGACCCAGTACTTC.

This clone was seen only a few times. The V call is TRBV30, the J call TRBJ1-5; D is unclear. Germline CDR1 GTSNPN, CDR2 SVGIG (reference sequence). Trimming removed 5 bases at V and 4 bases at J, with 9 bases between. The CDR3 spans 12 residues. This chain's CDR3 is CAWGLSNQPQHF. The CDR3 DNA is TGTGCCTGGGGCTTAAGTAATCAGCCCCAGCATTTT.

A few counts support this clone. The chain couples TRBV25-1 to TRBJ2-3; TRBD1 matches 10 bases. Trimming cost V 3 bases and J 2 bases; bases outside gene matches: 8. This CDR3 has 17 residues. CDR1 and CDR2 (germline): MGHDK, SYGVNS. The CDR3 bases are TGTGCCAGCAGTGACCATAGGACAGGGGGGTACACAGATACGCAGTATTTT. This translates into CASSDHRTGGYTDTQYF.

The chain links TRBV9 to TRBJ1-1; D unclear. Per the germline V gene, CDR1 is SGDLS and CDR2 is YYNGEE. Trimming pared 7 bases from V and 1 base from J, leaving 11 bases between. The CDR3 covers 13 residues. This chain's CDR3 is CASSNPGNTEAFF. The CDR3 DNA reads as TGTGCCAGCTCCAACCCGGGGAACACTGAAGCTTTCTTT.

The chain has TRBV5-1 and TRBJ2-3; D may be TRBD2 (5 bases). This CDR3 is 16 amino acids long. Germline lookup yields CDR1 SGHRS and CDR2 YFSETQ. V was shortened by 0 bases and J by 5 bases, with 16 bases between the two germline ends. This CDR3 reads CASSLAGLHLGDTQYF. DNA for the CDR3: TGCGCCAGCAGCTTGGCCGGACTCCACCTGGGAGATACGCAGTATTTT.

The chain uses TRBV10-3 and TRBJ2-7; 7 bases align to TRBD2. V trimming: 10 bases; J trimming: 4 bases; junction bases outside the gene matches: 13. The germline CDR1 and CDR2 sequences are ENHRY and SYGVKD. This CDR3 region has 14 residues. CDR3 protein: CATSPSGTSYEQYF. The CDR3 region has the DNA TGTGCCACGTCCCCGAGCGGGACTTCGTACGAGCAGTACTTC.

V and J are TRBV12-2 and TRBJ2-7; TRBD2, the table's D call, lacks a check against the DNA. TRBV12-2 corresponds to a pseudogene. There are 16 residues in the CDR3. CDR3: CASRLVLPSGSYEQYF. The CDR3 coding sequence is TGTGCAAGTCGCTTAGTTCTGCCTAGCGGAAGCTACGAGCAGTACTTC.

This chain links TRBV6-5 with TRBJ1-1, with 11 positions matching TRBD1. V gave up 2 bases and J gave up 2 bases; unmatched junction bases: 1. The CDR3 is 15 amino acids. Germline CDR1 MNHEY, CDR2 SVGAGI. CDR3 in amino acids: CASSYGTGGNTEAFF. DNA of the CDR3: TGTGCCAGCAGTTACGGGACAGGGGGTAACACTGAAGCTTTCTTT.

This clone was seen just once. The CDR3 sequence: CASNDSPSSYEQYF. CDR3 DNA: TGTGCCAGCAACGATAGCCCGTCCTCCTACGAGCAGTACTTC. This chain connects TRBV6-5 to TRBJ2-7; D call uncertain. Per germline, CDR1 MNHEY and CDR2 SVGAGI. The CDR3 runs 14 residues. The V gene lost 7 bases and the J gene lost 0 bases, with 13 bases spanning the gap.

The genes are TRBV9 and TRBJ2-3; tentative D call: TRBD2 (6 bases). CDR1 SGDLS and CDR2 YYNGEE come from the germline V gene. Deletions cut 0 bases from V and 1 base from J, with 12 bases between. The CDR3 runs 16 residues. CDR3 bases: TGTGCCAGCAGCGTAGTTGGGGGGATTGGCACAGATACGCAGTATTTT. This encodes CASSVVGGIGTDTQYF.

The gene calls are TRBV7-9 and TRBJ1-4; D is possibly TRBD1 (5 bases). The V and J ends lost 5 bases and 4 bases respectively, with 11 bases between them. The germline V gene has CDR1 SEHNR and CDR2 FQNEAQ (reference sequence). The CDR3 covers 14 residues. CDR3 sequence reads: CASSIERGNEKLFF. Written as DNA, the CDR3 is TGTGCCAGCAGCATAGAAAGGGGTAATGAAAAACTGTTTTTT.

V gene TRBV27 combines with J gene TRBJ2-2; weak D call: TRBD2 (7 bases). Germline-derived CDR1 and CDR2 are MNHEY and SMNVEV (reference sequence). Deletions cut 8 bases from V and 6 bases from J, with 22 bases between. The CDR3 has 16 amino acids. The CDR3 DNA reads TGTGCCAGCTGCCCCGGAGGGGGAGGGAGCGCCGGGGAGCTGTTTTTT. Its translation: CASCPGGGGSAGELFF.

The V call is TRBV9, the J call TRBJ1-5, with TRBD1 identical over 9 bases. Trimming cost V 3 bases and J 3 bases; bases outside gene matches: 1. The CDR3 is 14 residues long. Germline values: CDR1 SGDLS, CDR2 YYNGEE. CDR3 residues: CASSGTGANQPQHF. DNA of the CDR3: TGTGCCAGCAGCGGGACAGGGGCCAATCAGCCCCAGCATTTT.

This chain joins TRBV15 and TRBJ2-2; D call uncertain. Between the trimmed V and J ends, which lost 5 bases and 3 bases, there was a span of 4 bases. CDR1 is LNHNV, CDR2 YYDKDF, per germline (reference sequence). The CDR3 has 12 amino acids. The CDR3 DNA is TGTGCCACCAGCCCTTACACCGGGGAGCTGTTTTTT. Translated: CATSPYTGELFF.

This sequence joins TRBV9 and TRBJ2-3; D gene ambiguous. CDR1 and CDR2 from the germline V gene are SGDLS and YYNGEE. Trimming left V 2 bases short and J 0 bases short, with 4 bases between. This CDR3 is 13 amino acids long. The CDR3 DNA follows: TGTGCCAGCAGCGTTATTAGCACAGATACGCAGTATTTT. As protein: CASSVISTDTQYF.

There are a few counts of this clone. This chain joins TRBV5-1 and TRBJ2-4; the D is unclear. There are 14 residues in the CDR3. CDR1 is SGHRS and CDR2 is YFSETQ in the germline V gene. The germline V and J ends were trimmed by 0 bases and 5 bases, with 9 bases remaining between them. CDR3: CASSLEVGENIQYF. As DNA, the CDR3 is TGCGCCAGCAGCTTGGAGGTCGGAGAAAACATTCAGTACTTC.

The chain uses TRBV2 and TRBJ2-2, with a weak D call TRBD1 (6 bases). The CDR3 spans 13 residues. The ends were cut back, 6 bases at V and 5 bases at J, with 10 bases in the middle. CDR1 is SNHLY and CDR2 is FYNNEI in the germline V gene. CDR3 region: CASSGQGTGELFF. The CDR3 DNA reads as TGTGCCAGCAGCGGTCAGGGGACCGGGGAGCTGTTTTTT.

The V call is TRBV11-3, the J call TRBJ2-3, with 10 positions matching TRBD1. The CDR3 is made up of 15 amino acids. Trimming at V came to 5 bases and at J to 3 bases, leaving 5 bases not matched to a gene. Germline V gives CDR1 SGHNT, CDR2 YENEEA. DNA for the CDR3: TGTGCCAGCAGCGTCGGGACAGGGGCAACAGATACGCAGTATTTT. Translation: CASSVGTGATDTQYF.